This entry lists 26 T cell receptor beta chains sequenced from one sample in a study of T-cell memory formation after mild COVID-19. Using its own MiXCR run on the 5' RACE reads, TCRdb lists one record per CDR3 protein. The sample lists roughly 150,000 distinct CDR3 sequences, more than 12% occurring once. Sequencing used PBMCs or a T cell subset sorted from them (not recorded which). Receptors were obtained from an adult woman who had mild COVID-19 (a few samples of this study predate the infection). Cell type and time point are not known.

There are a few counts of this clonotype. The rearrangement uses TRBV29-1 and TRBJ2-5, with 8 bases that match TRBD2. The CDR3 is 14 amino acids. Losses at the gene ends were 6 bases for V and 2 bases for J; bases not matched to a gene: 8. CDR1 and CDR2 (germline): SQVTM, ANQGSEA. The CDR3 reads CSVILAGWQETQYF. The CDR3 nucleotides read TGCAGCGTCATCTTAGCGGGGTGGCAAGAGACCCAGTACTTC.

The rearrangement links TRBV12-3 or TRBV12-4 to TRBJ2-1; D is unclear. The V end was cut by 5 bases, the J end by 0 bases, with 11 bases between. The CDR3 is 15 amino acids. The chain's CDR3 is CASSRVGGSYNEQFF. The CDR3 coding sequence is TGTGCCAGCAGTAGGGTGGGTGGCTCCTACAATGAGCAGTTCTTC.

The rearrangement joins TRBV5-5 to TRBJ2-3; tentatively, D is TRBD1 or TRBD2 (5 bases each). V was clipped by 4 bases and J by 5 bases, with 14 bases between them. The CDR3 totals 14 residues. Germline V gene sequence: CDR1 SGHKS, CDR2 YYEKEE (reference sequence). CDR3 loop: CASSPRLRGDTQYF. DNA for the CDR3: TGTGCCAGCAGCCCCCGATTGAGGGGAGATACGCAGTATTTT. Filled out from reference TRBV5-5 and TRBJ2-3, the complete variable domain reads DAGVTQSPTHLIKTRGQQVTLRCSPISGHKSVSWYQQVLGQGPQFIFQYYEKEERGRGNFPDRFSARQFPNYSSELNVNALLLGDSALYLCASSPRLRGDTQYFGPGTRLTVL.

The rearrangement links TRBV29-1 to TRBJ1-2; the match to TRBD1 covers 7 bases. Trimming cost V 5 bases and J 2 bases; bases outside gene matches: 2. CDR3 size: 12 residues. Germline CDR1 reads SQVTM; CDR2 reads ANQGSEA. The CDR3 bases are TGCAGCGTTATGACAGGGAACTATGGCTACACCTTC. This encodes CSVMTGNYGYTF.

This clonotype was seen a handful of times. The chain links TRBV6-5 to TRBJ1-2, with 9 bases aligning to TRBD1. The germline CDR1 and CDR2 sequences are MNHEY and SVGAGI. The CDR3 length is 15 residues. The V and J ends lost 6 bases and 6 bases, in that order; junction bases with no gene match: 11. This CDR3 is CASRGGGTGRNGYTF. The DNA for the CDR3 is TGTGCCAGCAGGGGAGGGGGGACAGGGAGAAATGGCTACACCTTC.

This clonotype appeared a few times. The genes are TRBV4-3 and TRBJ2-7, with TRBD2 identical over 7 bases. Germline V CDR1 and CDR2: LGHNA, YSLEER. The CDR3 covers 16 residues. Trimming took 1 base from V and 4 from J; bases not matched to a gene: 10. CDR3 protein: CASSQAVGGSGYEQYF. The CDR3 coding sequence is TGCGCCAGCAGCCAAGCGGTGGGTGGTAGCGGGTACGAGCAGTACTTC.

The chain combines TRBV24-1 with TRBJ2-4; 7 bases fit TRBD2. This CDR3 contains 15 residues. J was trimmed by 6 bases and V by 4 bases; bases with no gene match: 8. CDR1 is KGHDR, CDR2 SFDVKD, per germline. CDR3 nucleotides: TGTGCCACCAGTGAAGCAAGCGGGAACGGAAACATTCAGTACTTC. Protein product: CATSEASGNGNIQYF.

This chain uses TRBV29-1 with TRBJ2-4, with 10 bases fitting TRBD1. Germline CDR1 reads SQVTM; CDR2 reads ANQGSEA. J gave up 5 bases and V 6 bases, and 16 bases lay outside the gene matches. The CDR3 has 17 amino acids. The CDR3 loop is CSVANRDRGLRENIQYF. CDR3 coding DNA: TGCAGCGTCGCTAATCGGGACAGGGGCTTGAGAGAAAACATTCAGTACTTC.

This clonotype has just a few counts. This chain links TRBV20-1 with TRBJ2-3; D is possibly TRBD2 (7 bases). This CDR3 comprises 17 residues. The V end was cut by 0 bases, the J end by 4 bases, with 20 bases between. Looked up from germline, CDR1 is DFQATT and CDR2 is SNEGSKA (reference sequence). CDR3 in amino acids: CSARDRRGEGPADTQYF. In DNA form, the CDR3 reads TGCAGTGCTAGAGATCGGAGGGGGGAGGGCCCCGCAGATACGCAGTATTTT.

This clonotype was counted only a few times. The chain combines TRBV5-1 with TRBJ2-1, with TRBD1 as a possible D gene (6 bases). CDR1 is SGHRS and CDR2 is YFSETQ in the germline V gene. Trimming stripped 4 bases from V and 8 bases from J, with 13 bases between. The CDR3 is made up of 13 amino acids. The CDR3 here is CASSHTGIHEQFF. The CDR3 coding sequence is TGCGCCAGCAGCCACACAGGGATCCATGAGCAGTTCTTC.

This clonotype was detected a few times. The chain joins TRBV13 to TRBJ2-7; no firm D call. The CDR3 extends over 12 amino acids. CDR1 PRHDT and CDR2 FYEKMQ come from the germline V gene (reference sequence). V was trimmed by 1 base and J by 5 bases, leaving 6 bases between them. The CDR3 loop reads CASSLEYNEQYF. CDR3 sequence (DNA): TGTGCCAGCAGCTTAGAGTATAACGAGCAGTACTTC.

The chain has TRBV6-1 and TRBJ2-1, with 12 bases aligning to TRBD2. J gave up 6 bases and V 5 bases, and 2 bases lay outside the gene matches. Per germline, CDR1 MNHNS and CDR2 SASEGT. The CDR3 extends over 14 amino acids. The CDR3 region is CASSLAGGFNEQFF. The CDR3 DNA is TGTGCCAGCAGTCTAGCGGGAGGGTTCAATGAGCAGTTCTTC.

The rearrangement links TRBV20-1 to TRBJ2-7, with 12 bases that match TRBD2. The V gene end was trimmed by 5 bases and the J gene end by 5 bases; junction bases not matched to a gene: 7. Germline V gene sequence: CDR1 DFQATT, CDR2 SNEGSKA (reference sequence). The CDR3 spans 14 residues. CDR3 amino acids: CSAAEGLAGHEQYF. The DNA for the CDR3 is TGCAGTGCTGCCGAGGGACTAGCGGGCCACGAGCAGTACTTC.

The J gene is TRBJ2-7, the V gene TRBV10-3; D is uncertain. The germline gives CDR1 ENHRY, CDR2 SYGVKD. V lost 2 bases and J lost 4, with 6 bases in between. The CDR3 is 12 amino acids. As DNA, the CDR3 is TGTGCCATCAGTGAGGCACGTTACGAGCAGTACTTC. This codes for CAISEARYEQYF.

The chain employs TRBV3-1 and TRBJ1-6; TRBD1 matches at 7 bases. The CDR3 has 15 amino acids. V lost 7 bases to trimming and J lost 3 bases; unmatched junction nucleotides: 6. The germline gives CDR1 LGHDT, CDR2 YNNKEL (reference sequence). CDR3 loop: CASTPGDSYNSPLHF. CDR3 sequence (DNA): TGTGCCAGCACCCCCGGGGACAGCTATAATTCACCCCTCCACTTT.

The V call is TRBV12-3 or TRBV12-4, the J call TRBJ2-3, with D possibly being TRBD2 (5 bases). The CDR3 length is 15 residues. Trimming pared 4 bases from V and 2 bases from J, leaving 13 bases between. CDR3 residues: CASSSRTVSTDTQYF. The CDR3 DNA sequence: TGTGCCAGCAGTTCCCGGACTGTATCCACAGATACGCAGTATTTT.

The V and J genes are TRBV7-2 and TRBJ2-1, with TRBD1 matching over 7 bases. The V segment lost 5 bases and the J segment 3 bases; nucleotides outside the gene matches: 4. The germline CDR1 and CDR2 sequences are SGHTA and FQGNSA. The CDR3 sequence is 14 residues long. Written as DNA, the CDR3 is TGTGCCAGCAGCCAGGGACAGAGCTACAATGAGCAGTTCTTC. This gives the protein CASSQGQSYNEQFF.

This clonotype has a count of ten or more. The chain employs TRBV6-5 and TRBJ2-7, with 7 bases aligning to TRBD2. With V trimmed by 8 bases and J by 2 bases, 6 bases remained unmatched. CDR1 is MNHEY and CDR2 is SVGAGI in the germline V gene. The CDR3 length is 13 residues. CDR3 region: CASQLGRPYEQYF. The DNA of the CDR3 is TGTGCCAGCCAGCTCGGGAGGCCCTACGAGCAGTACTTC.

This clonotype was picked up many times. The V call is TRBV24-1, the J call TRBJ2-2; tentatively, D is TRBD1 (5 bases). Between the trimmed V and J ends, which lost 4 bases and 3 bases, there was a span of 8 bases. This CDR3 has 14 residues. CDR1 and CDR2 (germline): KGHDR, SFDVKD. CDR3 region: CATSDGRDTGELFF. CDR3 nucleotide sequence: TGTGCCACCAGTGACGGCAGGGACACCGGGGAGCTGTTTTTT.

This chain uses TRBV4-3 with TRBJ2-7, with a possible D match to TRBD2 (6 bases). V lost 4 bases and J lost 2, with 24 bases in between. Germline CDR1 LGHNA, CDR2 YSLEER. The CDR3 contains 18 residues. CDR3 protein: CASSPQLHGGAPPYEQYF. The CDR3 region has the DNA TGCGCCAGCAGCCCCCAGCTCCACGGAGGGGCACCACCCTACGAGCAGTACTTC.

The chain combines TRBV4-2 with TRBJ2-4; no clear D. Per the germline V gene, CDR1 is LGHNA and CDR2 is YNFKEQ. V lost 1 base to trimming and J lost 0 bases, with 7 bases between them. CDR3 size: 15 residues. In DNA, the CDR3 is TGTGCCAGCAGCCAAGCCCCGGGAGCCAAAAACATTCAGTACTTC. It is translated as CASSQAPGAKNIQYF.

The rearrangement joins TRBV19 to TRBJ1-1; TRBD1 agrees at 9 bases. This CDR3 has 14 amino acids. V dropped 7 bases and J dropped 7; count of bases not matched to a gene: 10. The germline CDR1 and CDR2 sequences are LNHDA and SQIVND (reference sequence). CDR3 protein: CASMKWGQGVEAFF. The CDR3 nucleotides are TGTGCCAGTATGAAATGGGGACAGGGAGTTGAAGCTTTCTTT. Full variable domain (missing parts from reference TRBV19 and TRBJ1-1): DGGITQSPKYLFRKEGQNVTLSCEQNLNHDAMYWYRQDPGQGLRLIYYSQIVNDFQKGDIAEGYSVSREKKESFPLTVTSAQKNPTAFYLCASMKWGQGVEAFFGQGTRLTVV.

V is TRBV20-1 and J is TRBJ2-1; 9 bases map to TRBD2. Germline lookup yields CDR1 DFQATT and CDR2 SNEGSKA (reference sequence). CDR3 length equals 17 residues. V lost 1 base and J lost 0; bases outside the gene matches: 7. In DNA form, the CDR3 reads TGCAGTGCTAGAGTTGGGGGACTAGCTAACTCCTACAATGAGCAGTTCTTC. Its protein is CSARVGGLANSYNEQFF.

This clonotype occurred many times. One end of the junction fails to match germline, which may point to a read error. CDR3 in amino acids: CASSFGGPDTQYF. As DNA, the CDR3 is TGTGCCAGCAGCTTTGGCGGGCCAGATACGCAGTATTTT. The chain uses TRBV5-1 and TRBJ2-3; D possibly corresponds to TRBD2 (5 bases). CDR3 length: 13 residues. CDR1 is SGHRS and CDR2 is YFSETQ in the germline V gene. Using reference TRBV5-1 and TRBJ2-3 for the parts outside the CDR3, the full variable domain is KAGVTQTPRYLIKTRGQQVTLSCSPISGHRSVSWYQQTPGQGLQFLFEYFSETQRNKGNFPGRFSGRQFSNSRSEMNVSTLELGDSALYLCASSFGGPDTQYFGPGTRLTVL.

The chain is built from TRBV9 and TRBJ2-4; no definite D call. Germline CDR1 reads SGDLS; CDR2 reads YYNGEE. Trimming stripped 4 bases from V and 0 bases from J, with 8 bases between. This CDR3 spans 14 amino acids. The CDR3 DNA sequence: TGTGCCAGCAGCAGAACTCTAGCCAAAAACATTCAGTACTTC. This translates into CASSRTLAKNIQYF.

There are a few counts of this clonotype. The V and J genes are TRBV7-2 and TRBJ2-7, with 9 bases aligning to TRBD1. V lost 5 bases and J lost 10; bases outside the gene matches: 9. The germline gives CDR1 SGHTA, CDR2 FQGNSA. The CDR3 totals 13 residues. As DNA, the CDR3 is TGTGCCAGCAGCCCAGGACAGGGGTTGGTACAGTACTTC. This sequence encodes CASSPGQGLVQYF. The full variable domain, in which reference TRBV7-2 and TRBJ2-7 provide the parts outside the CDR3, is GAGVSQSPSNKVTEKGKDVELRCDPISGHTALYWYRQSLGQGLEFLIYFQGNSAPDKSGLPSDRFSAERTGGSVSTLTIQRTQQEDSAVYLCASSPGQGLVQYFGPGTRLTVT.